The rows below give T cell receptor beta chains drawn from one sample of a study of blood T cell repertoires in COVID-19. Profiled with immunoSEQ multiplex PCR; TCRdb holds only in-frame clones, not every one. The data show just over 95,000 clones, approximately 90% seen once. Source material: peripheral blood. These receptors originate from a human donor in a cohort sampled during active COVID-19. CDR3s include the opening cysteine and the closing phenylalanine or tryptophan. Each record gives: clone size, J gene, V gene, CDR3 protein. Where a row states a size, it is once, few, many or the class of an expanded clone; other rows omit it.

>NA|TRBJ1-1|TRBV19
CASRIGGMNTEAFF
>NA|TRBJ2-3|TRBV9
CASQPEGTDTQYF
>NA|TRBJ2-1|TRBV19
CASSIAGGMDEQFF
>NA|TRBJ2-1|TRBV24-1
CATSDRGTPRNEQFF
>NA|TRBJ1-6|TRBV9
CASSPRDRPNSPLHF
>NA|TRBJ2-1|TRBV10-3
CAISEEAGTYNEQFF
>NA|TRBJ2-5|TRBV5-1
CASSLLAGGGQETQYF
>NA|TRBJ1-2|TRBV5-4
CASRRFTGLDYGYTF
>NA|TRBJ1-1|TRBV5-1
CASSLVAGANTEAFF
>NA|TRBJ2-7|TRBV29-1
CSATPSTGPGEQYF
>NA|TRBJ2-1|TRBV10-2
CASRGGRAHNEQFF
>NA|TRBJ2-3|TRBV9
CASSPRVRGSVADTQYF
>NA|TRBJ2-3|TRBV3-1/TRBV3-2
CASSQGPTSGDTQYF
>NA|TRBJ1-2|TRBV19
CASNTGGSYGYTF
>NA|TRBJ1-4|TRBV5-5
CASSLGRGKEKLFF
>NA|TRBJ1-1|TRBV30
CAWGRGNTEAFF
>NA|TRBJ2-2|TRBV18
CASSATGKTGELFF
>NA|TRBJ2-7|TRBV5-4
CASSDQYGLASYEQYF
>NA|TRBJ1-1|TRBV9
CASTVDPGGRNTEAFF
>NA|TRBJ1-6|TRBV7-8
CASSLGQGSPLHF
>once|TRBJ1-4|TRBV6-6
CASRNRATNEKLFF
>NA|TRBJ1-5|TRBV4-1
CASSQDPGNQPQHF
>NA|TRBJ1-2|TRBV18
CASSPLEGAIYGYTF
>NA|TRBJ1-6|TRBV5-4
CASSTPLAGTGNSPLHF
>NA|TRBJ2-3|TRBV30
CAWSPPRGNTQYF